One sample yielded the 25 T cell receptor beta chains listed below, sequenced in a study of T cell clusters in autoimmune cytopenias. Some 39,000 genome equivalents of blood DNA were amplified for TRB. TRB was amplified by touch-down multiplex PCR, primer pools A and B combined. One entry per CDR3 protein, without DNA, is what TCRdb gives after re-calling the multiplex PCR reads. The table counts about 8,400 distinct CDR3 sequences; roughly 20% lies in the top ten. Sequencing was carried out using peripheral blood. The receptors were sampled from a human donor with an autoimmune cytopenia or autoimmune hepatitis (not recorded which).

The CDR3 sequence: CASSPKGDTQYF. The chain joins TRBV18 to TRBJ2-3. The CDR3 sequence is 12 residues long. The germline CDR1 and CDR2 sequences are KGHSH and LQKENI.

Measured by frequency, this clonotype is medium-sized. The chain has TRBV19 and TRBJ1-2; there is no DNA to check the TCRdb D call of TRBD1. Germline V gene sequence: CDR1 LNHDA, CDR2 SQIVND (reference sequence). The CDR3 is made up of 14 amino acids. CDR3 sequence: CASSTGQGKDGYTF.

V and J are TRBV5-6 and TRBJ1-5; TCRdb's D call, TRBD1, is unchecked because there is no DNA. Germline assignment: CDR1 SGHDT and CDR2 YYEEEE. CDR3 length: 14 residues. CDR3: CASSFGTGDQPQHF.

This clonotype is called medium-sized based on its frequency. The rearrangement links TRBV19 to TRBJ2-2. Germline V lookup: CDR1 LNHDA, CDR2 SQIVND (reference sequence). The length of the CDR3 is 14 residues. Here the CDR3 reads CASSITANTGELFF.

The chain employs TRBV18 and TRBJ2-2; the TCRdb D gene call, TRBD1, has no DNA to confirm it. Per germline, CDR1 KGHSH and CDR2 LQKENI. This CDR3 has 16 amino acids. CDR3 protein: CASSPPARGGTGELFF.

The chain links TRBV18 to TRBJ1-1. Germline CDR1 reads KGHSH; CDR2 reads LQKENI. CDR3 length equals 12 residues. This CDR3 reads CASSPRNTEAFF.

Its frequency marks this clonotype as medium-sized (0.01 to 0.1%). CDR3 amino acids: CSVVQNTEAFF. The rearrangement links TRBV29-1 to TRBJ1-1. Germline V CDR1 and CDR2: SQVTM, ANQGSEA. This CDR3 is 11 amino acids long.

Judged by frequency, this clonotype is medium-sized. This chain connects TRBV7-3 to TRBJ2-3. Germline CDR1 SGHTA, CDR2 FQGTGA. The CDR3 has 15 amino acids. This CDR3 reads CASSLMGLEADTQYF.

This clonotype is classed as medium-sized by frequency. V usage is TRBV6-5 and J usage is TRBJ1-1. The CDR3 runs 12 residues. Germline values: CDR1 MNHEY, CDR2 SVGAGI. The CDR3 loop is CATKTWDTEAFF.

The chain carries TRBV5-6 and TRBJ1-1; no DNA is available, so the TRBD1 call from TCRdb remains unchecked. Germline V lookup: CDR1 SGHDT, CDR2 YYEEEE. This CDR3 comprises 18 residues. CDR3 residues: CASSLMAPDWVPNTEAFF. Full variable domain (outside the CDR3, taken from reference TRBV5-6 and TRBJ1-1): DAGVTQSPTHLIKTRGQQVTLRCSPKSGHDTVSWYQQALGQGPQFIFQYYEEEERQRGNFPDRFSGHQFPNYSSELNVNALLLGDSALYLCASSLMAPDWVPNTEAFFGQGTRLTVV.

The CDR3 sequence: CASSPGGGPDTQYF. V is TRBV18 and J is TRBJ2-3; TCRdb gives TRBD2 as the D gene, but with no DNA this cannot be confirmed. In germline, CDR1 is KGHSH, CDR2 LQKENI. The CDR3 contains 14 residues.

The chain couples TRBV5-5 to TRBJ1-1. The length of the CDR3 is 16 residues. CDR1 and CDR2 from the germline V gene are SGHKS and YYEKEE (reference sequence). The CDR3: CASSLLKYGVNTEAFF.

The chain carries TRBV5-1 and TRBJ1-1. This CDR3 spans 14 amino acids. Looked up from germline, CDR1 is SGHRS and CDR2 is YFSETQ. CDR3 sequence reads: CASSLFGVNTEAFF.

The chain carries TRBV5-4 and TRBJ2-7; TCRdb names TRBD1, which stays unverified in the absence of DNA. Germline V gene data show CDR1 as SGHNT and CDR2 as YYREEE (reference sequence). This CDR3 has 15 amino acids. The CDR3 loop is CASSVDRGGTERQYF.

The chain is built from TRBV7-2 and TRBJ2-7; TCRdb outputs TRBD1, but without DNA this stays unchecked. The CDR3 covers 15 residues. Germline assignment: CDR1 SGHTA and CDR2 FQGNSA. CDR3 region: CASSAQQGRGETQYF.

This clonotype is called medium-sized (0.01 to 0.1%) based on its frequency. The J gene is TRBJ1-4, the V gene TRBV29-1; TCRdb proposes TRBD1, but this gene call is untestable without DNA. The CDR3 extends over 14 amino acids. CDR1 is SQVTM and CDR2 is ANQGSEA in the germline V gene. Here the CDR3 reads CSVENRGEGEKLFF.

V and J are TRBV7-9 and TRBJ1-1; as DNA is missing, the TRBD1 call by TCRdb cannot be tested. Germline CDR1 reads SEHNR; CDR2 reads FQNEAQ (reference sequence). The CDR3 has 14 amino acids. The CDR3 loop is CASSPTGGVTEAFF.

This clonotype shows up as medium-sized by frequency. The gene calls are TRBV12-3 or TRBV12-4 and TRBJ2-7; TCRdb selects TRBD2, and the lack of DNA leaves this call unchecked. The CDR3 spans 12 residues. The chain's CDR3 is CASSGLSYEQYF.

This clonotype is identified as medium-sized (0.01 to 0.1%) from frequency. The V call is TRBV29-1, the J call TRBJ2-7; checking the TCRdb D call of TRBD2 is not possible without DNA. The CDR3 spans 14 residues. The germline V gene has CDR1 SQVTM and CDR2 ANQGSEA. The CDR3 loop is CSAGLGRGAYEQYF.

This chain joins TRBV20-1 and TRBJ2-2; TCRdb's D gene call, TRBD1, goes unchecked for lack of DNA. The germline V gene has CDR1 DFQATT and CDR2 SNEGSKA (reference sequence). This CDR3 has 12 amino acids. The CDR3 here is CSAGGRAGELFF.

The chain joins TRBV5-4 to TRBJ2-6; the D call of TRBD1 rests on TCRdb alone, since no DNA is present to check it. Germline V lookup: CDR1 SGHNT, CDR2 YYREEE (reference sequence). The CDR3 is 18 residues long. The CDR3 protein is CASSQDRVGVAGANVLTF.

This rearrangement joins TRBV6-1 to TRBJ2-7; there is no DNA to check the TCRdb D call of TRBD1. Germline loops: CDR1 MNHNS, CDR2 SASEGT. This CDR3 has 14 residues. CDR3 region: CASSTGTGLVEQYF.

Measured by frequency, this clonotype is medium-sized (0.01 to 0.1%). CDR3 sequence: CASSHGGYEQYF. This chain joins TRBV6-5 and TRBJ2-7; TCRdb designates TRBD1, a call that cannot be tested without DNA. This CDR3 comprises 12 residues. Per germline, CDR1 MNHEY and CDR2 SVGAGI.

The chain uses TRBV6-1 and TRBJ2-3; with no DNA, the TCRdb D assignment of TRBD1 cannot be verified. Germline CDR1 MNHNS, CDR2 SASEGT. The CDR3 length is 18 residues. The CDR3: CASSELGSAGAGTDTQYF.

The chain couples TRBV20-1 to TRBJ1-5; TCRdb calls TRBD1, which cannot be checked without DNA. CDR1 and CDR2 from the germline V gene are DFQATT and SNEGSKA (reference sequence). This CDR3 contains 17 residues. The CDR3 protein is CSAKPGSGRGLDQPQHF.